Listed here are 19 T cell receptor beta chains from one sample, sequenced in a study of T cell repertoires and HLA-DP antigens. These TCRs' antigens remain unknown. The data were produced by immunoSEQ multiplex PCR, yet TCRdb's version contains in-frame clones alone and is incomplete. The table records 85,000 to 90,000 clones, around nine tenths of them present only once. Sequenced material: CD4+ T cells from PBMCs. These receptors all stem from a man in his forties or fifties in good health and CMV-seronegative.

The V and J genes are TRBV4-3 and TRBJ1-6, with D unclear. The germline V gene encodes CDR1 LGHNA and CDR2 YSLEER. The CDR3 covers 16 residues. V shed 0 bases and J shed 7 bases, with 13 bases lying between them. The CDR3 here is CASSQDIGRVNSPLHF. In DNA, the CDR3 is TGCGCCAGCAGCCAAGATATAGGCAGAGTAAATTCACCCCTCCACTTT.

The CDR3 is CASSFLGGEQYF. The DNA of the CDR3 is TGTGCCAGCAGCTTCCTCGGAGGTGAGCAGTACTTC. The gene calls are TRBV11-3 and TRBJ2-7, with a weak D call TRBD2 (5 bases). The V gene lost 3 bases and the J gene lost 7 bases, with 10 bases spanning the gap. This CDR3 contains 12 residues. Germline-derived CDR1 and CDR2 are SGHNT and YENEEA.

The J gene is TRBJ1-5, the V gene TRBV5-1; 7 bases fit TRBD1. Trimming at V came to 4 bases and at J to 7 bases, leaving 8 bases not matched to a gene. CDR3 length: 14 amino acids. From germline, CDR1 is SGHRS and CDR2 YFSETQ. CDR3 nucleotide sequence: TGCGCCAGCAGCCCAGGACAGGATGGCCAGCCCCAGCATTTT. Its translation: CASSPGQDGQPQHF. Combining the CDR3 with reference TRBV5-1 and TRBJ1-5 gives the whole variable domain KAGVTQTPRYLIKTRGQQVTLSCSPISGHRSVSWYQQTPGQGLQFLFEYFSETQRNKGNFPGRFSGRQFSNSRSEMNVSTLELGDSALYLCASSPGQDGQPQHFGDGTRLSIL.

The gene calls are TRBV5-6 and TRBJ1-5; D unclear. Germline values: CDR1 SGHDT, CDR2 YYEEEE. This CDR3 is built from 13 residues. Trimming cost V 3 bases and J 7 bases, with 11 bases left between them. CDR3: CASSWGRWQPQHF. CDR3 nucleotide sequence: TGTGCCAGCAGCTGGGGTCGTTGGCAGCCCCAGCATTTT.

The chain is built from TRBV2 and TRBJ2-2, with D unclear. The V end lost 8 bases, the J end lost 0 bases, and 10 bases lay between the germline ends. This CDR3 has 14 amino acids. Germline values: CDR1 SNHLY, CDR2 FYNNEI. CDR3 amino acids: CASVVQPNTGELFF. The CDR3 nucleotides read TGTGCCAGCGTTGTGCAGCCGAACACCGGGGAGCTGTTTTTT.

The chain recombines TRBV11-2 with TRBJ2-2; 7 bases align to TRBD1. The CDR3 consists of 15 residues. Trimming cost V 3 bases and J 1 base; bases outside gene matches: 2. Germline loops: CDR1 SGHAT, CDR2 FQNNGV. CDR3 residues: CASSFRQGNTGELFF. The CDR3 region has the DNA TGTGCCAGCAGCTTTAGACAGGGGAACACCGGGGAGCTGTTTTTT.

The CDR3 loop is CASSPSTDTQYF. The CDR3 DNA reads as TGTGCCAGCAGCCCGAGCACAGATACGCAGTATTTT. The rearrangement links TRBV7-2 to TRBJ2-3; D is unclear. The V end was cut by 5 bases, the J end by 0 bases, with 3 bases between. Germline CDR1 reads SGHTA; CDR2 reads FQGNSA. This CDR3 has 12 amino acids. Full variable domain (missing parts from reference TRBV7-2 and TRBJ2-3): GAGVSQSPSNKVTEKGKDVELRCDPISGHTALYWYRQSLGQGLEFLIYFQGNSAPDKSGLPSDRFSAERTGGSVSTLTIQRTQQEDSAVYLCASSPSTDTQYFGPGTRLTVL.

This chain joins TRBV5-1 and TRBJ2-5, with a possible D match to TRBD1 (7 bases). The J call may be wrong; the DNA end is better matched by TRBJ2-7. In germline, CDR1 is SGHRS, CDR2 YFSETQ. This CDR3 spans 18 amino acids. Here the CDR3 DNA reads TGCGCCAGCAGCTTGGGAGTTTGGAGGGGACAGAGCTCCTACGAGCAGTACTTC. Amino acid sequence: CASSLGVWRGQSSYEQYF.

V is TRBV28 and J is TRBJ2-1, with 9 bases matching TRBD2. This CDR3 is 13 amino acids long. Germline-derived CDR1 and CDR2 are MDHEN and SYDVKM. After removal of 5 bases from V and 10 bases from J, the junction contained 6 bases not matched to a gene. The CDR3 coding sequence is TGTGCCAGCAGTCCCCCTAGCGGGAAGGAGCAGTTCTTC. It encodes CASSPPSGKEQFF.

This chain uses TRBV7-2 with TRBJ2-1, with 12 bases fitting TRBD2. Germline-derived CDR1 and CDR2 are SGHTA and FQGNSA. V shed 7 bases, J shed 9 bases, and the junction held 7 bases outside the gene matches. The CDR3 covers 14 residues. The CDR3 bases are TGTGCCAGCATGACTAGCGGGGGTAGAGGTGAGCAGTTCTTC. This sequence encodes CASMTSGGRGEQFF.

The chain employs TRBV5-4 and TRBJ2-7; the match to TRBD1 covers 9 bases. CDR1 SGHNT and CDR2 YYREEE come from the germline V gene (reference sequence). This CDR3 is built from 14 residues. V gave up 1 base and J gave up 5 bases; unmatched junction bases: 4. The CDR3: CASSLWDRAHEQYF. The CDR3 nucleotides read TGTGCCAGCAGCTTGTGGGACAGGGCCCACGAGCAGTACTTC.

The CDR3 DNA sequence: TGTGCCAGCAGCGTTAGGGTCACTAGCAGTATAGCAGATACGCAGTATTTT. This encodes CASSVRVTSSIADTQYF. The chain has TRBV27 and TRBJ2-3, with D possibly TRBD2 on 6 matching bases. V lost 6 bases and J 4 bases, leaving 23 bases between the germline ends. The V gene's germline CDR1 is MNHEY and CDR2 SMNVEV (reference sequence). The CDR3 totals 17 residues.

This chain links TRBV29-1 with TRBJ1-1; D may be TRBD1 (6 bases). Germline V gives CDR1 SQVTM, CDR2 ANQGSEA. The CDR3 has 10 residues. Between the trimmed V and J ends, which lost 2 bases and 11 bases, there was a span of 9 bases. CDR3: CSVETGSAFF. The CDR3 DNA reads TGCAGCGTTGAAACAGGGAGTGCTTTCTTT.

The CDR3 spells CASSRQRSYEQYF. The CDR3, as DNA: TGTGCCAGCTCTCGCCAACGGTCCTACGAGCAGTACTTC. The chain links TRBV27 to TRBJ2-7, with no clear D. The CDR3 totals 13 residues. Trimming shortened V by 8 bases and J by 1 base, and 12 bases separated the two germline ends. Germline CDR1 MNHEY, CDR2 SMNVEV (reference sequence).

The chain joins TRBV6-6 to TRBJ2-7; 7 bases are a match to TRBD1. The CDR3 is 13 amino acids. The germline V gene encodes CDR1 MNHNY and CDR2 SVGAGI (reference sequence). V gave up 7 bases and J gave up 2 bases; unmatched junction bases: 5. In nucleotides, the CDR3 is TGTGCCAGCAATCGGGACAGCCCCTACGAGCAGTACTTC. Amino acid sequence: CASNRDSPYEQYF.

The rearrangement joins TRBV19 to TRBJ1-4; possibly TRBD1 for D (5 bases). Trimming took off 6 bases at V and 5 bases at J, with 16 bases between the two ends. Looked up from germline, CDR1 is LNHDA and CDR2 is SQIVND (reference sequence). There are 15 residues in the CDR3. The CDR3, as DNA: TGTGCCAGTAGCCCCGCCGGGGCTTCGAATGAAAAACTGTTTTTT. Translated, it gives CASSPAGASNEKLFF.

The chain is built from TRBV10-3 and TRBJ1-1; possible D gene TRBD1, 6 bases. Germline CDR1 and CDR2: ENHRY and SYGVKD. CDR3 length equals 16 residues. V lost 6 bases and J 3 bases, leaving 20 bases between the germline ends. This CDR3 is CAIRSSQGKVYTEAFF. The CDR3 DNA reads TGTGCCATCAGATCCTCCCAGGGGAAGGTGTACACTGAAGCTTTCTTT.

The J gene is TRBJ2-7, the V gene TRBV4-3; tentatively, D is TRBD2 (5 bases). The germline V gene has CDR1 LGHNA and CDR2 YSLEER. V shed 0 bases and J shed 4 bases, with 10 bases lying between them. The CDR3 consists of 14 residues. The CDR3 loop is CASSQDPDSYEQYF. CDR3 DNA: TGCGCCAGCAGCCAAGATCCGGACTCATACGAGCAGTACTTC.

This clone was seen only a few times. The chain links TRBV6-5 to TRBJ2-5; TRBD2 might be the D (5 bases). The CDR3 extends over 15 amino acids. CDR1 is MNHEY and CDR2 is SVGAGI in the germline V gene. V lost 2 bases to trimming and J lost 4 bases, with 14 bases between them. This CDR3 is CASSYQPGNRETQYF. As DNA, the CDR3 is TGTGCCAGCAGTTACCAACCGGGGAATCGAGAGACCCAGTACTTC.